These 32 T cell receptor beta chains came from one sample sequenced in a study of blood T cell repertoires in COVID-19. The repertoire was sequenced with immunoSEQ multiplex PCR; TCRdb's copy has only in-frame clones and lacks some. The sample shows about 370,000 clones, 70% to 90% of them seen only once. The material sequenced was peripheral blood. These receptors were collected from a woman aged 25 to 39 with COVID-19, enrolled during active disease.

This chain's CDR3 is CASSGRQEQETQYF. The CDR3 DNA sequence: TGTGCCAGCAGCGGACGACAGGAGCAAGAGACCCAGTACTTC. V gene TRBV9 combines with J gene TRBJ2-5, with D maybe TRBD1 (6 bases). Germline CDR1 SGDLS, CDR2 YYNGEE. The CDR3 runs to 14 residues. V was pared by 3 bases and J by 2 bases, with 11 bases between. Together with reference TRBV9 and TRBJ2-5, the CDR3 gives the full variable domain: DSGVTQTPKHLITATGQRVTLRCSPRSGDLSVYWYQQSLDQGLQFLIQYYNGEERAKGNILERFSAQQFPDLHSELNLSSLELGDSALYFCASSGRQEQETQYFGPGTRLLVL.

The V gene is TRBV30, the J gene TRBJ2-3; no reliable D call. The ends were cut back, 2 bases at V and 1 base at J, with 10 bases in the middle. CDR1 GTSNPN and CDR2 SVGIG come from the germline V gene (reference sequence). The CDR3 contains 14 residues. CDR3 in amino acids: CAWSTRLGTDTQYF. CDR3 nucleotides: TGTGCCTGGAGTACCAGACTTGGCACAGATACGCAGTATTTT. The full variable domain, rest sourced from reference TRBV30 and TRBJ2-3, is SQTIHQWPATLVQPVGSPLSLECTVEGTSNPNLYWYRQAAGRGLQLLFYSVGIGQISSEVPQNLSASRPQDRQFILSSKKLLLSDSGFYLCAWSTRLGTDTQYFGPGTRLTVL.

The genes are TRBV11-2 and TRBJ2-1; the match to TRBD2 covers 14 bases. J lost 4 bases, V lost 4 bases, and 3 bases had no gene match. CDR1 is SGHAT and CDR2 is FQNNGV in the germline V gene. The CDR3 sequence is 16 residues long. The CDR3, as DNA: TGTGCCAGCAGCTCGAGGACTAGCGGGGGGTACAATGAGCAGTTCTTC. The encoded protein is CASSSRTSGGYNEQFF.

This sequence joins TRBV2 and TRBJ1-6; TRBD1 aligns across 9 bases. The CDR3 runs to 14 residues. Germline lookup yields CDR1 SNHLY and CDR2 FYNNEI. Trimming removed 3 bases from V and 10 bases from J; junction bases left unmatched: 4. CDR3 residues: CASSDGDRDSPLHF. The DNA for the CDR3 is TGTGCCAGCAGTGACGGGGACAGGGACTCACCCCTCCACTTT.

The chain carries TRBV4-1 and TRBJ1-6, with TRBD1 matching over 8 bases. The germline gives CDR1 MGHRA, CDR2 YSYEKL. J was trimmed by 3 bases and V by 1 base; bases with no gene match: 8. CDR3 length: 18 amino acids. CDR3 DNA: TGCGCCAGCAGCCAAGGGAGAAGACAGGGGTTCTATAATTCACCCCTCCACTTT. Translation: CASSQGRRQGFYNSPLHF.

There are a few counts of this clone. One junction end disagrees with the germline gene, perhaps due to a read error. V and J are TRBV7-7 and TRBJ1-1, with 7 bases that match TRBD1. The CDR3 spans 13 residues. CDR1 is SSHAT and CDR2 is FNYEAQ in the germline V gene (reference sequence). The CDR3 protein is CASSLDRETEAFF. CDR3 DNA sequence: TGTGCTAGCAGCTTAGACAGGGAGACTGAAGCTTTCTTT.

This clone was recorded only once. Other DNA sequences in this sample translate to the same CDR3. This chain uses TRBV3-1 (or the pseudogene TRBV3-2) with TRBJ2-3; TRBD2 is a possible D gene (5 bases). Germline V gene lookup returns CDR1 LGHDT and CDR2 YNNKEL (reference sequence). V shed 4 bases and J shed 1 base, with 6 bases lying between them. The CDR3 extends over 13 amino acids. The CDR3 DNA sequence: TGTGCCAGCAGCCGGGGAGGCACAGATACGCAGTATTTT. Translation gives CASSRGGTDTQYF.

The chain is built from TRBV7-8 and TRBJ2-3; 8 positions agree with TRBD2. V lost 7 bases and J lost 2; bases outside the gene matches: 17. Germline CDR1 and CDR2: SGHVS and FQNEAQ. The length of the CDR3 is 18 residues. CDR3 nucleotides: TGTGCCAGCACCGGGGGCGGGACGGGAGGGAAAGTCACAGATACGCAGTATTTT. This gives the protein CASTGGGTGGKVTDTQYF.

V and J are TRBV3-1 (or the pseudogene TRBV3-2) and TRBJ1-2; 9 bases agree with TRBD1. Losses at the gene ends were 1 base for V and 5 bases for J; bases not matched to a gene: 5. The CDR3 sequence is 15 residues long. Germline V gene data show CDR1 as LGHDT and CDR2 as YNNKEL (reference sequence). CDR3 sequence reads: CASSQGTGGVYGYTF. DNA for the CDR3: TGTGCCAGCAGCCAAGGAACAGGGGGCGTTTATGGCTACACCTTC.

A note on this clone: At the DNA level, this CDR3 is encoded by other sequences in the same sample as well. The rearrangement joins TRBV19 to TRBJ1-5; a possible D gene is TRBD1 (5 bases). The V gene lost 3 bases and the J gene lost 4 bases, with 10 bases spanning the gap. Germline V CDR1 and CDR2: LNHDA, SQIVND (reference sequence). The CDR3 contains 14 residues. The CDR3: CASSIRQGNQPQHF. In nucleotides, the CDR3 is TGTGCCAGTAGTATCAGGCAGGGTAATCAGCCCCAGCATTTT.

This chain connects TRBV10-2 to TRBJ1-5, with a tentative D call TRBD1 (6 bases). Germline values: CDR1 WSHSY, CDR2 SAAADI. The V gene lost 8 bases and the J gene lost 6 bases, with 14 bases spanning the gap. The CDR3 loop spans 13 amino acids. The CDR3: CASGTTWGQPQHF. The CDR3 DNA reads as TGCGCCAGCGGGACAACCTGGGGTCAGCCCCAGCATTTT.

CDR3: CASTTTGQALHSPLHF. CDR3 nucleotides: TGTGCCAGTACCACTACGGGACAGGCTCTTCATTCACCCCTCCACTTT. This chain uses TRBV19 with TRBJ1-6, with 8 bases that match TRBD1. The CDR3 sequence is 16 residues long. The V gene's germline CDR1 is LNHDA and CDR2 SQIVND (reference sequence). The V and J ends lost 7 bases and 8 bases, in that order; junction bases with no gene match: 13.

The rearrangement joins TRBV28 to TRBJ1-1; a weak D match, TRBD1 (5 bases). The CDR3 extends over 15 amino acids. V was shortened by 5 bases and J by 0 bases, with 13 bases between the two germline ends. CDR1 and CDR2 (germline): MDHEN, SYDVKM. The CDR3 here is CASSQTGGVNTEAFF. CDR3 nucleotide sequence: TGTGCCAGCAGTCAGACGGGGGGGGTGAACACTGAAGCTTTCTTT. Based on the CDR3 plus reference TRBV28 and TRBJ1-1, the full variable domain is DVKVTQSSRYLVKRTGEKVFLECVQDMDHENMFWYRQDPGLGLRLIYFSYDVKMKEKGDIPEGYSVSREKKERFSLILESASTNQTSMYLCASSQTGGVNTEAFFGQGTRLTVV.

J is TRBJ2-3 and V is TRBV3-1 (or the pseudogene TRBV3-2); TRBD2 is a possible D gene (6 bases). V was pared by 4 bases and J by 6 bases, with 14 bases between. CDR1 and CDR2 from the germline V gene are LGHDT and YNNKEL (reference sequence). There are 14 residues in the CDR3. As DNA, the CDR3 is TGTGCCAGCAGCCTTCTTGCGGGGCAGGATACGCAGTATTTT. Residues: CASSLLAGQDTQYF.

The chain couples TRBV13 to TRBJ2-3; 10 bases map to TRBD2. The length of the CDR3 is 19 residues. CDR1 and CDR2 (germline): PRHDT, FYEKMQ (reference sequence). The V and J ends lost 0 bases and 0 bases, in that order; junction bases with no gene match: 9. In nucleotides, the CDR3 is TGTGCCAGCAGCTTAGGAGGACTAGCGGAAGCAGATAGCACAGATACGCAGTATTTT. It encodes CASSLGGLAEADSTDTQYF.

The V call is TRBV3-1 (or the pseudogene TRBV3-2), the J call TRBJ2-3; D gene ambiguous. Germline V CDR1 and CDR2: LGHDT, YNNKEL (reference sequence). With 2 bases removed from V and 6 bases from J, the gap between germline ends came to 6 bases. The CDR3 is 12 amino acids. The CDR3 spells CASSQLSDTQYF. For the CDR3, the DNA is TGTGCCAGCAGCCAACTTTCTGATACGCAGTATTTT.

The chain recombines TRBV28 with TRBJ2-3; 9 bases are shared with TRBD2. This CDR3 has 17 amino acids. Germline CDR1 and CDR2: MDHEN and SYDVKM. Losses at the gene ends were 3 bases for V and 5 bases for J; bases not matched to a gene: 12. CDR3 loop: CASSFGGAGGPGDTQYF. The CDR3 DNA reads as TGTGCCAGCAGTTTTGGTGGCGCGGGAGGGCCCGGAGATACGCAGTATTTT.

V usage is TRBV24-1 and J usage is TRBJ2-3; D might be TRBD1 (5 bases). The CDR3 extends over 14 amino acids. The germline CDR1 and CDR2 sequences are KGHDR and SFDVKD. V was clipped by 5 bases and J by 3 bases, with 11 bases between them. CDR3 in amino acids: CATSVAGHTDTQYF. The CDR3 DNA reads TGTGCCACCAGTGTTGCAGGGCATACAGATACGCAGTATTTT.

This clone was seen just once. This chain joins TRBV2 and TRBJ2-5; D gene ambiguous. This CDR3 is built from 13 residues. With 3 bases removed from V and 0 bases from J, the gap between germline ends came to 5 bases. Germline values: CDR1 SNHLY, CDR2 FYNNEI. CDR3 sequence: CASSDPNQETQYF. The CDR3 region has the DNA TGTGCCAGCAGTGATCCTAACCAAGAGACCCAGTACTTC. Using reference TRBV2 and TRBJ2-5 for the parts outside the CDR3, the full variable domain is EPEVTQTPSHQVTQMGQEVILRCVPISNHLYFYWYRQILGQKVEFLVSFYNNEISEKSEIFDDQFSVERPDGSNFTLKIRSTKLEDSAMYFCASSDPNQETQYFGPGTRLLVL.

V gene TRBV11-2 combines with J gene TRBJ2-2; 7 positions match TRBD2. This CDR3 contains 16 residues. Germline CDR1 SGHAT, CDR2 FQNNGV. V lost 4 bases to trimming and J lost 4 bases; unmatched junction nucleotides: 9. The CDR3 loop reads CASSYGSGAGTGELFF. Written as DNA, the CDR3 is TGTGCCAGCAGCTATGGGAGCGGGGCCGGCACCGGGGAGCTGTTTTTT.

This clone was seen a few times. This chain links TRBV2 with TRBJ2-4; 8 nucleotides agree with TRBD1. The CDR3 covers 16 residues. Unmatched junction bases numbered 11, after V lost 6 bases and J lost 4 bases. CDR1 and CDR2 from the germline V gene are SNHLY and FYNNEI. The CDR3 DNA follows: TGTGCCAGCAGCGTAACAGGGGGATTTGGAAAAAACATTCAGTACTTC. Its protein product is CASSVTGGFGKNIQYF. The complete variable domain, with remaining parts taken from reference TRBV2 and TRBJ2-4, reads EPEVTQTPSHQVTQMGQEVILRCVPISNHLYFYWYRQILGQKVEFLVSFYNNEISEKSEIFDDQFSVERPDGSNFTLKIRSTKLEDSAMYFCASSVTGGFGKNIQYFGAGTRLSVL.

CDR3: CASSQEGSGGTRQFF. The CDR3 nucleotides are TGCGCCAGCAGCCAAGAAGGTAGCGGGGGAACACGGCAGTTCTTC. This chain links TRBV4-3 with TRBJ2-1, with 9 bases aligning to TRBD2. Germline CDR1 is LGHNA and CDR2 is YSLEER. The J segment lost 12 bases and the V segment lost 0 bases, leaving 9 bases of the junction unmatched. The CDR3 consists of 15 residues.

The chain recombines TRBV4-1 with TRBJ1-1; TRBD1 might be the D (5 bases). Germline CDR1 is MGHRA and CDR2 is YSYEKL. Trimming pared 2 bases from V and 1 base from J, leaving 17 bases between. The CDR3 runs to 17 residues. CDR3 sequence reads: CASSQPVSGQANTEAFF. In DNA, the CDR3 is TGCGCCAGCAGCCAACCCGTTAGTGGACAAGCGAACACTGAAGCTTTCTTT.

The CDR3 nucleotides are TGTGCCTGGACCCCCGCGCGCGGATCCTTACCGGGCTACACCTTC. Encoded protein: CAWTPARGSLPGYTF. This chain joins TRBV30 and TRBJ1-2; no clear D gene. Trimming removed 4 bases at V and 8 bases at J, with 23 bases between. CDR3 length: 15 amino acids. Germline V gene sequence: CDR1 GTSNPN, CDR2 SVGIG (reference sequence).

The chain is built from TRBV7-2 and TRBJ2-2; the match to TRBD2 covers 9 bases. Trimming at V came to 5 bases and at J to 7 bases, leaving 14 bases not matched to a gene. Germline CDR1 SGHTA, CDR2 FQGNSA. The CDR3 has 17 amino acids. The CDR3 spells CASSPVVLAGRGGELFF. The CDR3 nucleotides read TGTGCCAGCAGCCCCGTCGTGCTAGCGGGACGTGGCGGGGAGCTGTTTTTT.

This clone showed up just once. CDR3 DNA sequence: TGTGCCACAGGACAGGGGAGGGAAAAACTGTTTTTT. Its protein is CATGQGREKLFF. The chain combines TRBV2 with TRBJ1-4; 9 nucleotides match TRBD1. Germline values: CDR1 SNHLY, CDR2 FYNNEI. After removal of 10 bases from V and 8 bases from J, the junction contained 5 bases not matched to a gene. The CDR3 runs to 12 residues. Supplemented by reference TRBV2 and TRBJ1-4, the full variable domain reads EPEVTQTPSHQVTQMGQEVILRCVPISNHLYFYWYRQILGQKVEFLVSFYNNEISEKSEIFDDQFSVERPDGSNFTLKIRSTKLEDSAMYFCATGQGREKLFFGSGTQLSVL.

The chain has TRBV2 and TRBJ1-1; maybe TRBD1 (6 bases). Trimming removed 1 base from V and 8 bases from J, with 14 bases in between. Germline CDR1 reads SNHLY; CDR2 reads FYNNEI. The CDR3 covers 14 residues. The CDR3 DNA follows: TGTGCCAGCAGTGAAGGGGGGGGGCTTTGGGAAGCTTTCTTT. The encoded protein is CASSEGGGLWEAFF.

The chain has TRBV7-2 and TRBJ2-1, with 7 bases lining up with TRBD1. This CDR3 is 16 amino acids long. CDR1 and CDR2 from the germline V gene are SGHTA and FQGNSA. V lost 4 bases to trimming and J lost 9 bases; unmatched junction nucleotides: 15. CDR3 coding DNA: TGTGCCAGCAGCTCCCCGGCAGGGGGAGCTATTGGTGAGCAGTTCTTC. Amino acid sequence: CASSSPAGGAIGEQFF.

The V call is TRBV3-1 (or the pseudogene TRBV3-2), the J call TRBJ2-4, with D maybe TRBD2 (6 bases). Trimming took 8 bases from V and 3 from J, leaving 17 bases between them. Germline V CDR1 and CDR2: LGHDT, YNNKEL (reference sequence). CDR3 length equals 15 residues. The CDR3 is CASVHWEVFKNIQYF. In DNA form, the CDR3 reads TGTGCCAGCGTGCATTGGGAGGTCTTCAAAAACATTCAGTACTTC.

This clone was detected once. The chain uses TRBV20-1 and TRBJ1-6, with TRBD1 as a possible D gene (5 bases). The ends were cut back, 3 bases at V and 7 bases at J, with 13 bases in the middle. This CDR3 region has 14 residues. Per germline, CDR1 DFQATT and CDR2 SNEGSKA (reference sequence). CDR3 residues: CSASVAGQNSPLHF. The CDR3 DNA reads TGCAGTGCTAGTGTTGCAGGGCAGAATTCACCCCTCCACTTT.

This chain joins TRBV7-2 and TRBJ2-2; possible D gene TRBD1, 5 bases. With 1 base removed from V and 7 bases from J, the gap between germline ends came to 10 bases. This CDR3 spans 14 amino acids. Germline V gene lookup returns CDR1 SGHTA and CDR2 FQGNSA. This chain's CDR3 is CASSLGTQGGELFF. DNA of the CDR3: TGTGCCAGCAGCTTAGGAACCCAGGGCGGGGAGCTGTTTTTT.

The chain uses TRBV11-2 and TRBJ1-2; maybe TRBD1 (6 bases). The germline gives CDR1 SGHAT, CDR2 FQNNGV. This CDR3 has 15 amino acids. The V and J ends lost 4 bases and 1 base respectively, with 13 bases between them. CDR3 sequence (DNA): TGTGCCAGCAGCTCCGGGACATTAAATAACTATGGCTACACCTTC. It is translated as CASSSGTLNNYGYTF.